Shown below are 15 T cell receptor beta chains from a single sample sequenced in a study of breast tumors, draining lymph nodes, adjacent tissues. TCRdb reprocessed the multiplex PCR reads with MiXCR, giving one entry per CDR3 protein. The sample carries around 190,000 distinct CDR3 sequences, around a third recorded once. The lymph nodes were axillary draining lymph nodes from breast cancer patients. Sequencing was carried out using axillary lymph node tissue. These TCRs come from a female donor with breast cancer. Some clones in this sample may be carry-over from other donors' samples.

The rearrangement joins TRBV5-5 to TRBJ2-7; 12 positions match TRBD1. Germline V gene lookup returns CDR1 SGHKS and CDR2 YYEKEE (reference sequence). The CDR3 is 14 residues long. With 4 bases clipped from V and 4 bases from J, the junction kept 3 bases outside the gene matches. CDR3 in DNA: TGTGCCAGCAGCAAGGGACAGGGGGCGTACGAGCAGTACTTC. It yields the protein CASSKGQGAYEQYF.

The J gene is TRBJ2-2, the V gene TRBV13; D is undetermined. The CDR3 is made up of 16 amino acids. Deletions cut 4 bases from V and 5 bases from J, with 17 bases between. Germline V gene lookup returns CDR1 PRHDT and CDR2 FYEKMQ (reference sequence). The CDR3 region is CASSSPRTSVTGELFF. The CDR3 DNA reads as TGTGCCAGCAGCTCACCCCGGACCTCGGTAACCGGGGAGCTGTTTTTT.

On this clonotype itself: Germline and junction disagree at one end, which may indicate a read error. CDR3 nucleotide sequence: TGCAGCGCTACTAATTCTATCTTTGACAGGAACAATGAGCAGTTCTTC. It encodes CSATNSIFDRNNEQFF. V usage is TRBV20-1 and J usage is TRBJ2-1; tentatively, D is TRBD1 (6 bases). CDR1 DFQATT and CDR2 SNEGSKA come from the germline V gene (reference sequence). The CDR3 sequence is 16 residues long.

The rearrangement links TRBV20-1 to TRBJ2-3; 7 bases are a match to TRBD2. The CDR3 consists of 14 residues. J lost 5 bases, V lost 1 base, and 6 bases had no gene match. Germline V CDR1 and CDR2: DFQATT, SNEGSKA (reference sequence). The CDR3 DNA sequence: TGCAGTGCTAGAGGCAGCGGGGTAGAAGATACGCAGTATTTT. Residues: CSARGSGVEDTQYF.

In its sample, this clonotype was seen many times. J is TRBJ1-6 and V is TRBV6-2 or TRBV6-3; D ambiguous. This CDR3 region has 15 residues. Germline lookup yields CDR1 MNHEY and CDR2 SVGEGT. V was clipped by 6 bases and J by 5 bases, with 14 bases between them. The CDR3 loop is CASRETPPNNSPLHF. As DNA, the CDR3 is TGTGCCAGCAGAGAGACACCCCCAAATAATTCACCCCTCCACTTT.

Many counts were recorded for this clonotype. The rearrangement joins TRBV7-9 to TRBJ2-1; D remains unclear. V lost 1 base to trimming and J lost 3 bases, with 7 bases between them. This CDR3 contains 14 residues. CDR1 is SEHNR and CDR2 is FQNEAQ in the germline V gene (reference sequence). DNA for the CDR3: TGTGCCAGCAGCTTAGAGTCCTTCTACAATGAGCAGTTCTTC. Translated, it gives CASSLESFYNEQFF.

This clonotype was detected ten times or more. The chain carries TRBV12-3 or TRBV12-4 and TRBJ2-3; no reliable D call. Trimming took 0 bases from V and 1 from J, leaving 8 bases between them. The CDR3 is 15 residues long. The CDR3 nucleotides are TGTGCCAGCAGTTTAGCTAGCCGAGGCACAGATACGCAGTATTTT. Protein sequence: CASSLASRGTDTQYF.

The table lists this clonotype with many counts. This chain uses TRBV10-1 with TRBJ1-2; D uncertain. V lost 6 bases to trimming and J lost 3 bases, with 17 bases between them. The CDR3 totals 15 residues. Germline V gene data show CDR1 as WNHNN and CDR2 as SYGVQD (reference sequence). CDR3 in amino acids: CASRAPHARHYGYTF. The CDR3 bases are TGCGCCAGCAGAGCCCCGCATGCCCGACACTATGGCTACACCTTC.

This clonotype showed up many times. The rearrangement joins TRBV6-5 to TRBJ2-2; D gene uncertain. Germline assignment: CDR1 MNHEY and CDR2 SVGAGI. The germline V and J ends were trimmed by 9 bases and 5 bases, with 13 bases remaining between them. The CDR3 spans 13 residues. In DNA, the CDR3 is TGTGCCAGTCAAAACGACGGGACCGGGGAGCTGTTTTTT. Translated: CASQNDGTGELFF.

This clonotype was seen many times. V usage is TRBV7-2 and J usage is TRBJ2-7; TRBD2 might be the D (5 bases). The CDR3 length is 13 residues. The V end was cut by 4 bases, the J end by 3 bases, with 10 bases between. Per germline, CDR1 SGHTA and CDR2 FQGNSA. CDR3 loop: CASSSSPSYEQYF. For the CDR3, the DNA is TGTGCCAGCAGCTCTAGCCCTAGCTACGAGCAGTACTTC.

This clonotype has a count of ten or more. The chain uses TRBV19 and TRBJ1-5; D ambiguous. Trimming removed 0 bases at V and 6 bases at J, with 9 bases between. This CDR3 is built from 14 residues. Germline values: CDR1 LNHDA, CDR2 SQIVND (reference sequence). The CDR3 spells CASSIDLRRQPQHF. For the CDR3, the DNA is TGTGCCAGTAGTATAGATCTTCGACGTCAGCCCCAGCATTTT.

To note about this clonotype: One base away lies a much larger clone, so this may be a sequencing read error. In DNA form, the CDR3 reads TGTGCCAGCAGCTTTACCTTCGGCATGACTAGCTCAGTTACGCAGTATTTT. Amino acids: CASSFTFGMTSSVTQYF. The genes are TRBV5-6 and TRBJ2-3; 7 nucleotides align to TRBD2. Trimming removed 2 bases from V and 8 bases from J; junction bases left unmatched: 17. Germline V CDR1 and CDR2: SGHDT, YYEEEE. The length of the CDR3 is 17 residues.

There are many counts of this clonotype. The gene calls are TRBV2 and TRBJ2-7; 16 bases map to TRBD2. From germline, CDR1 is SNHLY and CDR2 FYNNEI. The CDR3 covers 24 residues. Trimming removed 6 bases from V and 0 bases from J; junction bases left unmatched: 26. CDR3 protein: CASRGSLGTPTGTSGRAGSYEQYF. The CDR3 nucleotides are TGTGCCAGCAGGGGGTCGTTAGGGACTCCAACCGGGACTAGCGGGAGGGCGGGCTCCTACGAGCAGTACTTC.

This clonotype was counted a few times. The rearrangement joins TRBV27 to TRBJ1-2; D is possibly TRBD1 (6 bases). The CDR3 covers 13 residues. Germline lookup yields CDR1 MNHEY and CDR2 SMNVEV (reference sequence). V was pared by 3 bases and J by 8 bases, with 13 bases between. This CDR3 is CASSFGSGAGYTF. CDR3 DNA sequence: TGTGCCAGCAGTTTTGGTTCGGGGGCCGGCTACACCTTC.

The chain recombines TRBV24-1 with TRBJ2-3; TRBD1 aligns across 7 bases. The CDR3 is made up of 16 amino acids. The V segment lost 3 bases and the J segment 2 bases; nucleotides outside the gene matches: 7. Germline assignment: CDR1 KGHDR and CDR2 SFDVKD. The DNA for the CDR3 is TGTGCCACCAGTGATCCAACCGGGACAGTCACAGATACGCAGTATTTT. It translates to CATSDPTGTVTDTQYF.